These T cell receptor beta chains were read from a single sample in a study of shared clonotypes between healthy human individuals. Produced via immunoSEQ multiplex PCR; TCRdb's table is partial and in-frame only. This sample has 2 million to 3 million clones, with over 85% found just once. Sequenced input: naive CD4+ T cells sorted from blood. All receptors come from a man between 18 and 29 years old in good health. CDR3s include the opening cysteine and the closing phenylalanine or tryptophan. The D gene is left open where the match is weak. Expanded clones are given a class, and other clones once, few, many or no size at all.

d_gene,j_gene,v_gene,abundance,CDR3nt,CDR3aa
.,TRBJ1-2,TRBV6-5,.,TGTGCCAGCAGTTCCTTGGGAGGCTATGGCTACACCTTC,CASSSLGGYGYTF
.,TRBJ2-1,TRBV7-9,.,TGTGCCAGCAGCTTTTCCGGACAGATCTATGAGCAGTTCTTC,CASSFSGQIYEQFF
TRBD1,TRBJ1-6,TRBV30,.,TGTGCCTGGAGTCCCGGACAGGGGTGGAATTCACCCCTCCACTTT,CAWSPGQGWNSPLHF
.,TRBJ1-1,TRBV15,.,TGTGCCACCACTCAGAACATGAACACTGAAGCTTTCTTT,CATTQNMNTEAFF
.,TRBJ1-5,TRBV2,few,TGTGCCAGCAGCCAACAGGAGCTCAATCAGCCCCAGCATTTT,CASSQQELNQPQHF
.,TRBJ2-6,TRBV19,.,TGTGCCAGTAGCAAGTATAGGGAGGCACCTGGGGCCAACGTCCTGACTTTC,CASSKYREAPGANVLTF
.,TRBJ2-7,TRBV9,.,TGTGCCAGCAGCGTAGGACGGGACGGGTACGAGCAGTACTTC,CASSVGRDGYEQYF
.,TRBJ2-3,TRBV7-6,.,TGTGCCAGCAGCTTAGCCGCAGGGGTCACAGATACGCAGTATTTT,CASSLAAGVTDTQYF
TRBD1,TRBJ1-6,TRBV5-1,few,TGCGCCAGCGCGACAGGGGAAAACTCACCCCTCCACTTT,CASATGENSPLHF
.,TRBJ2-2,TRBV10-2,.,TGCGCCAGCAGTGACCCGCCGGCGAAGGGTCACGGGGAGCTGTTTTTT,CASSDPPAKGHGELFF
.,TRBJ2-3,TRBV30,.,TGTGCCTGGAGTGGTACAGATACGCAGTATTTT,CAWSGTDTQYF
.,TRBJ2-7,TRBV2,.,TGTGCCAGCGGTAATGGACGGGGTTACGAGCAGTACTTC,CASGNGRGYEQYF
.,TRBJ1-5,TRBV19,once,TGTGCCAGTAGTATAGTAGACAGGCCGCCCCAGCATTTT,CASSIVDRPPQHF
.,TRBJ1-5,TRBV5-5,.,TGTGCCAGCAGCTTGGATCCAGGTAATCAGCCCCAGCATTTT,CASSLDPGNQPQHF
.,TRBJ2-7,TRBV6-5,.,TGTGCCAGCAGCCCACCACAAGGCCACGAGCAGTACTTC,CASSPPQGHEQYF
.,TRBJ1-1,TRBV5-8,.,TGTGCCAGCAGCGTGATTGGTAGGGGAAACACTGAAGCTTTCTTT,CASSVIGRGNTEAFF
.,TRBJ2-7,TRBV19,.,TGTGCCAGTAGTGAAAGGGGTCTAGCTGTGGGCGAGCAGTACTTC,CASSERGLAVGEQYF
TRBD2,TRBJ2-7,TRBV28,.,TGTGCCAGCAGTTTCTCCGGGACTAGCGGGGGCATCGAGCAGTACTTC,CASSFSGTSGGIEQYF
TRBD1,TRBJ1-4,TRBV19,once,TGTGCCAGTAGTATCGGGAGCAGGGGGCGCTCGGGGAATGAAAAACTGTTTTTT,CASSIGSRGRSGNEKLFF
.,TRBJ2-3,TRBV19,.,TGTGCCAGTAGTAATCCGGCTAGCGAATACACAGATACGCAGTATTTT,CASSNPASEYTDTQYF
.,TRBJ1-1,TRBV7-2,.,TGTGCCAGCAGCTTCACGGGGACTGAAGCTTTCTTT,CASSFTGTEAFF
TRBD2,TRBJ2-1,TRBV6-6,.,TGTGCCAGCAGTCCTACTAGACTAGCGGGAGGGAATGAGCAGTTCTTC,CASSPTRLAGGNEQFF
.,TRBJ2-5,TRBV4-1,.,TGCGCCAGCAGCCAAGTATGGCTGGGCCAAGAGACCCAGTACTTC,CASSQVWLGQETQYF
TRBD2,TRBJ2-1,TRBV4-1,.,TGCGCCAGCAGCCAAGATGAGACTAGCGGGATTTACAATGAGCAGTTCTTC,CASSQDETSGIYNEQFF
.,TRBJ1-1,TRBV2,.,TGTGCCAGCAAACAGGGGAACACTGAAGCTTTCTTT,CASKQGNTEAFF
TRBD1,TRBJ2-5,TRBV10-3,.,TGTGCCGCGAGGGACAGCCAGGAGACCCAGTACTTC,CAARDSQETQYF
.,TRBJ1-4,TRBV6-6,.,TGTGCCAGCAGTTTCTCTCGTGGGGCGCTCAGGGAAAAACTGTTTTTT,CASSFSRGALREKLFF
TRBD2,TRBJ2-3,TRBV6-5,.,TGTGCCAGCCGGGGCAGCGGGGCACACACAGATACGCAGTATTTT,CASRGSGAHTDTQYF
.,TRBJ2-1,TRBV30,.,TGTGCCTGGAGGAAGCCTAGCAGCAATGAGCAGTTCTTC,CAWRKPSSNEQFF
.,TRBJ1-2,TRBV7-9,.,TGTGCCAGCAGGACGTTACAGGGAAACTATGGCTACACCTTC,CASRTLQGNYGYTF
.,TRBJ1-2,TRBV6-6,once,TGTGCCAGCAGTGACCGGGGAGGGAACTATGGCTACACCTTC,CASSDRGGNYGYTF
TRBD2,TRBJ2-7,TRBV7-9,few,TGTGCCAGCAGCTTGGGACTAGCGGGAGTGTACGAGCAGTACTTC,CASSLGLAGVYEQYF
TRBD1,TRBJ2-3,TRBV7-9,.,TGTGCCAGCAGCCCGCAGACAGGGGGAACCACAGATACGCAGTATTTT,CASSPQTGGTTDTQYF
.,TRBJ2-2,TRBV5-1,.,TGCGCCAGCAGCGTGGGCAGGGTACCCGGGGAGCTGTTTTTT,CASSVGRVPGELFF
TRBD2,TRBJ2-1,TRBV10-3,.,TGTGCCATCAGAGCTACTAGCGGGAGGGCCTCTGAGCAGTTCTTC,CAIRATSGRASEQFF
.,TRBJ2-7,TRBV29-1,.,TGCAGCGTTGCTGAGGTCCAAGGTGTGCAGTACTTC,CSVAEVQGVQYF
.,TRBJ1-1,TRBV19,.,TGTGCCAGTATCAAGACGGGGGCAACTGAAGCTTTCTTT,CASIKTGATEAFF
TRBD2,TRBJ2-5,TRBV4-3,.,TGCGCCAGCAGCCAAGATTTCGGTAGCGGGAGGGCCGGGGAGACCCAGTACTTC,CASSQDFGSGRAGETQYF
.,TRBJ1-3,TRBV18,few,TGTGCCAGCTCACCAGGGGCCGGTGGAAACACCATATATTTT,CASSPGAGGNTIYF
TRBD1,TRBJ2-7,TRBV27,.,TGTGCCAGCAGTTGGACAGGGTACGAGCAGTACTTC,CASSWTGYEQYF
.,TRBJ2-3,TRBV9,.,TGTGCCAGCAGCGTAGATGCAGGCTCCTGGGCAGATACGCAGTATTTT,CASSVDAGSWADTQYF
TRBD1,TRBJ1-2,TRBV9,once,TGTGCCAGCAGCGTAGAAGGGACAGCCCCCTATGGCTACACCTTC,CASSVEGTAPYGYTF
.,TRBJ1-4,TRBV5-1,.,TGCGCCAGCAGCCCGGGCTCTAGCACTAATGAAAAACTGTTTTTT,CASSPGSSTNEKLFF
TRBD1,TRBJ2-3,TRBV5-8,.,TGTGCCAGCAGCTTGGACAGGGGTCGTTTAACAGATACGCAGTATTTT,CASSLDRGRLTDTQYF
TRBD2,TRBJ2-7,TRBV5-1,.,TGCGCCAGCAGCTTGAGGTCTAGCGGGTCCAGCTCCTACGAGCAGTACTTC,CASSLRSSGSSSYEQYF
.,TRBJ1-1,TRBV6-5,once,TGTGCCAGCAGTGAAAGGGGGGTCACTGAAGCTTTCTTT,CASSERGVTEAFF
.,TRBJ2-3,TRBV5-6,.,TGTGCCAGCAGCTTGACGACAGGGAGGGCGACAGATACGCAGTATTTT,CASSLTTGRATDTQYF
.,TRBJ2-5,TRBV4-1,.,TGCGCCAGCAGCCAGGCGGCTAGTCGGGGGGAGACCCAGTACTTC,CASSQAASRGETQYF
.,TRBJ2-5,TRBV21-1,.,TGTGCCAGCAGCAAGAGACAGGGGCCTAAAGAGACCCAGTACTTC,CASSKRQGPKETQYF
.,TRBJ2-5,TRBV20-1,.,TGCAGTGCCCAGGGGAAAGAGACCCAGTACTTC,CSAQGKETQYF
.,TRBJ1-4,TRBV11-2,.,TGTGCCAGCAGCTTATTAGAAGGCTGGCCTAATGAAAAACTGTTTTTT,CASSLLEGWPNEKLFF
.,TRBJ1-1,TRBV19,.,TGTGCCAGTAGCCTCGGGGAGGGGACTGAAGCTTTCTTT,CASSLGEGTEAFF
.,TRBJ2-7,TRBV10-3,.,TGTGCCATCAGTGATCTTCTTTTGGGGGAGCAGTACTTC,CAISDLLLGEQYF
TRBD2,TRBJ2-3,TRBV11-3,.,TGTGCCAGCAGCATCGGGGGGGGCACAGATACGCAGTATTTT,CASSIGGGTDTQYF
.,TRBJ1-5,TRBV19,few,TGTGCCAGTAGTATCCGGTATCAGCCCCAGCATTTT,CASSIRYQPQHF